Listed here are 18 T cell receptor beta chains from one sample, sequenced in a study of cytomegalovirus exposure and HLA in healthy donors. PCR involved 60 Vbeta and 13 Jbeta primers. TCRdb keeps only in-frame clones here, not all; method: immunoSEQ multiplex PCR. The sample has 70,000 to 85,000 clones. The source material was PBMCs. Receptor source: a female donor in good health and CMV-seropositive.

J is TRBJ2-7 and V is TRBV27; D perhaps matches TRBD2 (6 bases). V dropped 6 bases and J dropped 6 bases, with 18 bases sitting between them. Looked up from germline, CDR1 is MNHEY and CDR2 is SMNVEV (reference sequence). The CDR3 sequence is 14 residues long. In nucleotides, the CDR3 is TGTGCCAGCAGGCCGGCGGGACGCCTAACCGAGCAGTACTTC. Amino acids: CASRPAGRLTEQYF.

The chain has TRBV5-1 and TRBJ2-1; 10 nucleotides agree with TRBD2. Germline V gene sequence: CDR1 SGHRS, CDR2 YFSETQ. Trimming cost V 4 bases and J 2 bases; bases outside gene matches: 15. This CDR3 is 19 amino acids long. This chain's CDR3 is CASSPYGLAEIFTYNEQFF. For the CDR3, the DNA is TGCGCCAGCAGCCCTTACGGACTAGCGGAGATATTCACCTACAATGAGCAGTTCTTC. Filled out from reference TRBV5-1 and TRBJ2-1, the complete variable domain reads KAGVTQTPRYLIKTRGQQVTLSCSPISGHRSVSWYQQTPGQGLQFLFEYFSETQRNKGNFPGRFSGRQFSNSRSEMNVSTLELGDSALYLCASSPYGLAEIFTYNEQFFGPGTRLTVL.

The V call is TRBV5-1, the J call TRBJ2-1; D is ambiguous. CDR3 length: 13 amino acids. Germline CDR1 SGHRS, CDR2 YFSETQ. V was cut by 1 base and J by 5 bases, with 7 bases left in between. The chain's CDR3 is CASSLFQDNEQFF. The CDR3 DNA reads TGCGCCAGCAGCTTGTTTCAGGACAATGAGCAGTTCTTC.

The genes are TRBV9 and TRBJ2-1, with D perhaps matching TRBD1 (5 bases). The CDR3 spans 15 residues. Between the trimmed V and J ends, which lost 3 bases and 5 bases, there was a span of 15 bases. Germline CDR1 and CDR2: SGDLS and YYNGEE. In DNA, the CDR3 is TGTGCCAGCAGCGCCTTTTCCTCAGGGAACAATGAGCAGTTCTTC. Encoded protein: CASSAFSSGNNEQFF. The variable domain in full, completed from reference TRBV9 and TRBJ2-1, reads DSGVTQTPKHLITATGQRVTLRCSPRSGDLSVYWYQQSLDQGLQFLIQYYNGEERAKGNILERFSAQQFPDLHSELNLSSLELGDSALYFCASSAFSSGNNEQFFGPGTRLTVL.

A word on this clone: A read error may produce the germline difference seen at one junction end. This chain uses TRBV9 with TRBJ2-1; TRBD2 agrees at 10 bases. Per germline, CDR1 SGDLS and CDR2 YYNGEE. The CDR3 runs to 19 residues. This chain's CDR3 is CAGSVGPGAGGGQYNEQFF. The CDR3, as DNA: TGTGCCGGCAGCGTAGGACCGGGAGCGGGAGGGGGACAGTACAATGAGCAGTTCTTC.

This sequence joins TRBV2 and TRBJ1-5; tentatively, D is TRBD1 (6 bases). The CDR3 runs 14 residues. V gave up 1 base and J gave up 4 bases, with 8 bases separating them. Germline V lookup: CDR1 SNHLY, CDR2 FYNNEI. Here the CDR3 reads CASSEDRVNQPQHF. The DNA of the CDR3 is TGTGCCAGCAGTGAAGACAGGGTAAATCAGCCCCAGCATTTT.

CDR3 coding DNA: TGTGCCAGCAGCTTAGGGACAGGGGGCGCCGGGGGGTATGGCTACACCTTC. Residues: CASSLGTGGAGGYGYTF. The chain joins TRBV7-8 to TRBJ1-2; TRBD1 aligns across 11 bases. The V gene's germline CDR1 is SGHVS and CDR2 FQNEAQ. The V and J ends lost 1 base and 5 bases, in that order; junction bases with no gene match: 9. The CDR3 extends over 17 amino acids.

V is TRBV2 and J is TRBJ2-3; D ambiguous. V was pared by 8 bases and J by 1 base, with 7 bases between. From germline, CDR1 is SNHLY and CDR2 FYNNEI. The CDR3 totals 12 residues. CDR3 nucleotides: TGTGCCAGCCAGGTTCGCACAGATACGCAGTATTTT. Protein sequence: CASQVRTDTQYF.

The chain is built from TRBV4-3 and TRBJ2-2; D remains ambiguous. V shed 1 base and J shed 5 bases, with 11 bases lying between them. Germline loops: CDR1 LGHNA, CDR2 YSLEER. The length of the CDR3 is 15 residues. CDR3 sequence (DNA): TGCGCCAGCAGCCAAGGCCGGTCGAGGACCGGGGAGCTGTTTTTT. Its translation: CASSQGRSRTGELFF.

This sequence joins TRBV5-1 and TRBJ2-3; no definite D call. Between the trimmed V and J ends, which lost 0 bases and 3 bases, there was a span of 5 bases. Per the germline V gene, CDR1 is SGHRS and CDR2 is YFSETQ. The CDR3 runs to 13 residues. CDR3 bases: TGCGCCAGCAGCTTGGACAGAACAGATACGCAGTATTTT. Encoded protein: CASSLDRTDTQYF.

The chain uses TRBV5-1 and TRBJ1-1, with 7 bases matching TRBD1. The CDR3 consists of 17 residues. With 1 base clipped from V and 1 base from J, the junction kept 10 bases outside the gene matches. Looked up from germline, CDR1 is SGHRS and CDR2 is YFSETQ. CDR3 coding DNA: TGCGCCAGCAGCTTGAAGGGACCCAGGACAGGGAACACTGAAGCTTTCTTT. This gives the protein CASSLKGPRTGNTEAFF. Looking up the rest from reference TRBV5-1 and TRBJ1-1 gives the full variable domain: KAGVTQTPRYLIKTRGQQVTLSCSPISGHRSVSWYQQTPGQGLQFLFEYFSETQRNKGNFPGRFSGRQFSNSRSEMNVSTLELGDSALYLCASSLKGPRTGNTEAFFGQGTRLTVV.

The V gene is TRBV4-3, the J gene TRBJ1-1, with 11 bases fitting TRBD1. Germline CDR1 and CDR2: LGHNA and YSLEER. Trimming cost V 6 bases and J 4 bases; bases outside gene matches: 7. The CDR3 totals 15 residues. CDR3: CASRLEGQGGTEAFF. CDR3 coding DNA: TGCGCCAGCAGGCTCGAGGGACAGGGGGGCACTGAAGCTTTCTTT.

This sequence joins TRBV5-4 and TRBJ2-1; TRBD2 matches 8 bases. The length of the CDR3 is 14 residues. Germline CDR1 SGHNT, CDR2 YYREEE (reference sequence). Losses at the gene ends were 0 bases for V and 5 bases for J; bases not matched to a gene: 1. The CDR3 region has the DNA TGTGCCAGCAGCTTGGAACTAGCGGACAATGAGCAGTTCTTC. Translated: CASSLELADNEQFF.

This chain links TRBV6-6 with TRBJ2-3; D possibly corresponds to TRBD2 (6 bases). Germline V gene lookup returns CDR1 MNHNY and CDR2 SVGAGI (reference sequence). Deletions cut 6 bases from V and 1 base from J, with 8 bases between. The CDR3 extends over 13 amino acids. DNA for the CDR3: TGTGCCAGCAGCAGGGAGGGCACAGATACGCAGTATTTT. Amino acid sequence: CASSREGTDTQYF.

The chain has TRBV7-2 and TRBJ2-1, with 16 nucleotides matching TRBD2. After removal of 5 bases from V and 2 bases from J, the junction contained 9 bases not matched to a gene. This CDR3 comprises 19 residues. Germline V lookup: CDR1 SGHTA, CDR2 FQGNSA. CDR3 sequence (DNA): TGTGCCAGCAGCACCCCGGGACTAGCGGGGGGGCTGACCTACAATGAGCAGTTCTTC. As protein: CASSTPGLAGGLTYNEQFF.

The chain has TRBV5-4 and TRBJ2-1; TRBD2 aligns across 10 bases. J lost 6 bases, V lost 0 bases, and 3 bases had no gene match. CDR3 length equals 15 residues. CDR1 and CDR2 from the germline V gene are SGHNT and YYREEE (reference sequence). The CDR3 spells CASSLEAGGPNEQFF. CDR3 sequence (DNA): TGTGCCAGCAGCTTGGAAGCGGGAGGGCCCAATGAGCAGTTCTTC.

The chain employs TRBV5-6 and TRBJ1-2; 7 nucleotides line up with TRBD1. Germline V gene lookup returns CDR1 SGHDT and CDR2 YYEEEE. CDR3 length equals 13 residues. With V trimmed by 4 bases and J by 2 bases, 2 bases remained unmatched. CDR3 nucleotide sequence: TGTGCCAGCAGCCCGGGACAGAACTATGGCTACACCTTC. Amino acids: CASSPGQNYGYTF.

V is TRBV18 and J is TRBJ1-1; possible D gene TRBD1, 6 bases. The germline CDR1 and CDR2 sequences are KGHSH and LQKENI. Trimming stripped 1 base from V and 1 base from J, with 16 bases between. CDR3 length: 17 amino acids. CDR3 nucleotides: TGTGCCAGCTCACCACGGACGGGCGGCAGGGGGAACACTGAAGCTTTCTTT. Protein sequence: CASSPRTGGRGNTEAFF.